This is a list of T cell receptor beta chains from one sample in a study of cytomegalovirus exposure and HLA in healthy donors. Data came from immunoSEQ multiplex PCR; TCRdb stores just in-frame clones and leaves some out. The sample has around 170,000 clones; roughly 80% are singletons. The sample comprised PBMCs. These TCRs come from a man aged 40-55 years in good health and CMV-seronegative. Each CDR3 is given with its conserved first and last residue.

TRBJ2-1 TRBV28 CASSRKGLGYNEQFF
TRBJ1-2 TRBV5-1 CASSSGDGRGYTF
TRBJ2-3 TRBV29-1 CSVAAATDTQYF
TRBJ2-3 TRBV7-9 CASSFPVQLGGGTDTQYF
TRBJ2-5 TRBV7-2 CASSLTWVGGETQYF
TRBJ1-2 TRBV7-2 CASSLYGQPTTNYGYTF
TRBJ2-7 TRBV5-1 CASRRQGFNEQYF
TRBJ2-7 TRBV27 CASSSTGIEQYF
TRBJ1-6 TRBV5-1 CASSSYRGQDSPLHF
TRBJ1-2 TRBV30 CAWYRGYNYGYTF
TRBJ1-2 TRBV5-4 CASSSARQGRDGYTF
TRBJ2-3 TRBV27 CASSLFGGTDTQYF
TRBJ2-3 TRBV5-5 CASSLASGGLPDTQYF
TRBJ1-4 TRBV18 CASSPGESGLFF
TRBJ1-2 TRBV19 CASSDLDRGSYGYTF
TRBJ1-1 TRBV2 CASSDMLNTEAFF
TRBJ2-1 TRBV5-4 CASSWGPLGQAGDEQFF
TRBJ2-1 TRBV28 CASRTYSNEQFF
TRBJ2-7 TRBV6-1 CASSSDRGQYEQYF
TRBJ2-3 TRBV7-2 CASSGLAGGSTDTQYF
TRBJ2-1 TRBV6-4 CASSDSGGGYNEQFF
TRBJ2-6 TRBV27 CASTRKDTSGANVLTF
TRBJ2-1 TRBV5-4 CASSSTSVLGVKNEQFF
TRBJ2-6 TRBV7-3 CASSSSSGANVLTF
TRBJ1-1 TRBV4-2 CASSQDFGGMTEAFF
TRBJ1-2 TRBV27 CASSLSATSGYTF
TRBJ1-5 TRBV7-4 CASSSDRSAGGNQPQHF
TRBJ1-2 TRBV5-1 CASSSMGPPNYGYTF
TRBJ2-2 TRBV4-2 CASSQGPGLNTGELFF
TRBJ2-4 TRBV21-1 CASSSLHYSLAKNIQYF
TRBJ1-2 TRBV5-1 CASSLDGPGYGYTF